Listed below are T cell receptor beta chains from one sample, sequenced in a study of blood T cell repertoires in COVID-19. Clones were sequenced by immunoSEQ multiplex PCR, and TCRdb holds only the in-frame ones, with some missing. In the table there are roughly 240,000 clones, about 85% of which are singletons. What was sequenced was peripheral blood. Source of these receptors: a man between 18 and 35 years old with active or convalescent COVID-19. The CDR3 runs from the conserved cysteine through the conserved F or W. A D gene is named only where the DNA matches it firmly. Clone size is given for some rows only: seen once, a few or many times, or a class if the clone is expanded.

V gene: TRBV27; CDR3 length: 13; D gene: TRBD1; clone size: .; J gene: TRBJ2-1; CDR3 protein: CASSHTGGNEQFF; CDR3 DNA: TGTGCCAGCAGTCATACAGGGGGAAATGAGCAGTTCTTC
V gene: TRBV4-2; CDR3 length: 18; D gene: TRBD2; clone size: .; J gene: TRBJ2-1; CDR3 protein: CASSGNSPGLASYNEQFF; CDR3 DNA: TGTGCCAGCAGCGGTAACTCACCGGGACTAGCGTCCTACAATGAGCAGTTCTTC
V gene: TRBV9; CDR3 length: 15; D gene: TRBD1; clone size: .; J gene: TRBJ2-7; CDR3 protein: CASSVEVGQGAVQYF; CDR3 DNA: TGTGCCAGCAGCGTGGAGGTGGGACAGGGGGCGGTCCAGTACTTC
V gene: TRBV30; CDR3 length: 13; D gene: TRBD2; clone size: .; J gene: TRBJ2-7; CDR3 protein: CACGASGRYEQYF; CDR3 DNA: TGTGCCTGTGGCGCTAGCGGGAGATACGAGCAGTACTTC
V gene: TRBV6-6; CDR3 length: 14; D gene: .; clone size: .; J gene: TRBJ2-7; CDR3 protein: CASTAGVNSYEQYF; CDR3 DNA: TGTGCCAGCACCGCAGGGGTTAACTCCTACGAGCAGTACTTC
V gene: TRBV4-1; CDR3 length: 15; D gene: TRBD2; clone size: once; J gene: TRBJ2-1; CDR3 protein: CASSRSGGTYNEQFF; CDR3 DNA: TGCGCCAGCAGCCGTAGCGGGGGAACGTACAATGAGCAGTTCTTC
V gene: TRBV5-4; CDR3 length: 16; D gene: TRBD1; clone size: .; J gene: TRBJ1-2; CDR3 protein: CASSLLGTGGYYGYTF; CDR3 DNA: TGTGCCAGCAGCTTACTGGGGACAGGGGGCTACTATGGCTACACCTTC
V gene: TRBV5-5; CDR3 length: 12; D gene: TRBD1; clone size: .; J gene: TRBJ2-4; CDR3 protein: CASSGDSPLSSF; CDR3 DNA: TGTGCCAGCAGCGGGGACAGTCCCTTGAGTTCCTTC
V gene: TRBV5-4; CDR3 length: 15; D gene: TRBD2; clone size: .; J gene: TRBJ2-7; CDR3 protein: CASRPTLAGVREQYF; CDR3 DNA: TGTGCCAGCAGGCCAACTCTAGCGGGAGTACGGGAGCAGTACTTC
V gene: TRBV13; CDR3 length: 18; D gene: TRBD1; clone size: .; J gene: TRBJ2-3; CDR3 protein: CASSPPFFGTGRADTQYF; CDR3 DNA: TGTGCCAGCAGCCCGCCCTTTTTCGGGACAGGGAGGGCAGATACGCAGTATTTT
V gene: TRBV7-9; CDR3 length: 13; D gene: TRBD1; clone size: .; J gene: TRBJ1-2; CDR3 protein: CASKPAGGQGYTF; CDR3 DNA: TGTGCCAGCAAACCAGCAGGGGGCCAGGGCTACACCTTC
V gene: TRBV5-1; CDR3 length: 13; D gene: TRBD2; clone size: .; J gene: TRBJ2-7; CDR3 protein: CASSPAGLDEQYF; CDR3 DNA: TGCGCCAGCAGCCCCGCGGGACTAGACGAGCAGTACTTC
V gene: TRBV28; CDR3 length: 14; D gene: .; clone size: .; J gene: TRBJ2-4; CDR3 protein: CASSLPVAKNIQYF; CDR3 DNA: TGTGCCAGCAGTTTACCGGTAGCCAAAAACATTCAGTACTTC
V gene: TRBV30; CDR3 length: 15; D gene: .; clone size: once; J gene: TRBJ2-7; CDR3 protein: CAWSVGSGLGYEQYF; CDR3 DNA: TGTGCCTGGAGTGTAGGGTCAGGGTTGGGCTACGAGCAGTACTTC
V gene: TRBV5-4; CDR3 length: 15; D gene: TRBD2; clone size: .; J gene: TRBJ2-3; CDR3 protein: CASSLVASGADTQYF; CDR3 DNA: TGTGCCAGCAGCTTAGTGGCTAGCGGTGCAGATACGCAGTATTTT
V gene: TRBV2; CDR3 length: 12; D gene: .; clone size: .; J gene: TRBJ1-3; CDR3 protein: CASSEQRNTIYF; CDR3 DNA: TGTGCCAGCAGTGAGCAGAGAAACACCATATATTTT
V gene: TRBV18; CDR3 length: 14; D gene: TRBD1; clone size: .; J gene: TRBJ1-1; CDR3 protein: CASSQGQGDTEAFF; CDR3 DNA: TGTGCCAGCTCACAGGGACAGGGTGACACTGAAGCTTTCTTT
V gene: TRBV30; CDR3 length: 11; D gene: .; clone size: .; J gene: TRBJ2-5; CDR3 protein: CAWQGVETQYF; CDR3 DNA: TGTGCCTGGCAAGGGGTGGAGACCCAGTACTTC
V gene: TRBV27; CDR3 length: 15; D gene: TRBD2; clone size: .; J gene: TRBJ2-1; CDR3 protein: CASSQGTSGYNEQFF; CDR3 DNA: TGTGCCAGCAGTCAAGGGACTAGCGGTTACAATGAGCAGTTCTTC
V gene: TRBV6-5; CDR3 length: 13; D gene: TRBD1; clone size: .; J gene: TRBJ1-5; CDR3 protein: CASRETGDQPQHF; CDR3 DNA: TGTGCCAGCAGAGAGACAGGGGATCAGCCCCAGCATTTT
V gene: TRBV4-3; CDR3 length: 14; D gene: .; clone size: .; J gene: TRBJ1-4; CDR3 protein: CASSPSYWNEKLFF; CDR3 DNA: TGCGCCAGCTCACCTAGTTACTGGAATGAAAAACTGTTTTTT
V gene: TRBV7-9; CDR3 length: 14; D gene: .; clone size: .; J gene: TRBJ2-7; CDR3 protein: CASSPTTGNYEQYF; CDR3 DNA: TGTGCCAGCAGCCCAACTACAGGAAACTACGAGCAGTACTTC
V gene: TRBV5-1; CDR3 length: 16; D gene: TRBD1; clone size: .; J gene: TRBJ2-7; CDR3 protein: CASSLAGTGGTYEQYF; CDR3 DNA: TGCGCCAGCAGCCTGGCCGGAACAGGGGGAACCTACGAGCAGTACTTC
V gene: TRBV6-5; CDR3 length: 14; D gene: TRBD1; clone size: .; J gene: TRBJ1-2; CDR3 protein: CASRPLTGVSGYTF; CDR3 DNA: TGTGCCAGCAGACCCTTGACAGGGGTCAGCGGCTACACCTTC
V gene: TRBV29-1; CDR3 length: 14; D gene: TRBD2; clone size: .; J gene: TRBJ2-7; CDR3 protein: CSVESASGSYEQYF; CDR3 DNA: TGCAGCGTTGAATCAGCTAGCGGGTCGTACGAGCAGTACTTC
V gene: TRBV27; CDR3 length: 14; D gene: TRBD2; clone size: .; J gene: TRBJ2-7; CDR3 protein: CASSYRTSGDEQYF; CDR3 DNA: TGTGCCAGCAGTTACCGGACTAGCGGGGACGAGCAGTACTTC
V gene: TRBV7-2; CDR3 length: 15; D gene: .; clone size: .; J gene: TRBJ1-4; CDR3 protein: CASSLAAATNEKLFF; CDR3 DNA: TGTGCCAGCAGCTTAGCGGCCGCAACTAATGAAAAACTGTTTTTT
V gene: TRBV4-1; CDR3 length: 16; D gene: TRBD1; clone size: .; J gene: TRBJ2-2; CDR3 protein: CASSYVQGASAGELFF; CDR3 DNA: TGCGCCAGCAGCTACGTACAGGGGGCTAGCGCCGGGGAGCTGTTTTTT
V gene: TRBV11-2; CDR3 length: 17; D gene: .; clone size: few; J gene: TRBJ1-6; CDR3 protein: CASSLDRPGSYNSPLHF; CDR3 DNA: TGTGCCAGCAGCTTAGATCGCCCGGGCTCCTATAATTCACCCCTCCACTTT
V gene: TRBV5-4; CDR3 length: 16; D gene: .; clone size: .; J gene: TRBJ1-3; CDR3 protein: CASSLDRDSRVSTIYF; CDR3 DNA: TGTGCCAGCAGCTTAGACCGGGACTCCAGGGTGAGCACCATATATTTT
V gene: TRBV27; CDR3 length: 15; D gene: .; clone size: .; J gene: TRBJ2-3; CDR3 protein: CASSLTTSGTDTQYF; CDR3 DNA: TGTGCCAGCAGTTTAACCACCTCAGGGACAGATACGCAGTATTTT
V gene: TRBV28; CDR3 length: 15; D gene: .; clone size: .; J gene: TRBJ2-7; CDR3 protein: CASRPPGVSPYEQYF; CDR3 DNA: TGTGCCAGCAGACCCCCAGGGGTTAGCCCCTACGAGCAGTACTTC
V gene: TRBV18; CDR3 length: 13; D gene: TRBD1; clone size: .; J gene: TRBJ1-2; CDR3 protein: CASSPNRGYGYTF; CDR3 DNA: TGTGCCAGCTCACCGAACAGGGGCTATGGCTACACCTTC
V gene: TRBV6-2/TRBV6-3; CDR3 length: 17; D gene: .; clone size: .; J gene: TRBJ1-1; CDR3 protein: CASSYPSGSSGDTEAFF; CDR3 DNA: TGTGCCAGCAGTTACCCATCCGGGTCCTCGGGGGACACTGAAGCTTTCTTT
V gene: TRBV6-5; CDR3 length: 14; D gene: .; clone size: .; J gene: TRBJ2-3; CDR3 protein: CASRAGPSTDTQYF; CDR3 DNA: TGTGCCAGCAGGGCGGGTCCTAGCACAGATACGCAGTATTTT
V gene: TRBV9; CDR3 length: 15; D gene: .; clone size: .; J gene: TRBJ1-5; CDR3 protein: CASSVAGGSNQPQHF; CDR3 DNA: TGTGCCAGCAGCGTAGCCGGGGGGAGCAATCAGCCCCAGCATTTT
V gene: TRBV28; CDR3 length: 14; D gene: .; clone size: .; J gene: TRBJ1-5; CDR3 protein: CASSFGGRGGAQHF; CDR3 DNA: TGTGCCAGCAGTTTTGGAGGGCGGGGCGGAGCCCAGCATTTT
V gene: TRBV9; CDR3 length: 14; D gene: TRBD1; clone size: .; J gene: TRBJ1-6; CDR3 protein: CASSPTGLNSPLHF; CDR3 DNA: TGTGCCAGCAGCCCGACAGGGTTGAATTCACCCCTCCACTTT
V gene: TRBV4-1; CDR3 length: 19; D gene: TRBD2; clone size: .; J gene: TRBJ2-5; CDR3 protein: CASSQADLAGNPKQETQYF; CDR3 DNA: TGCGCCAGCAGCCAAGCGGATCTAGCGGGTAACCCCAAGCAAGAGACCCAGTACTTC
V gene: TRBV18; CDR3 length: 12; D gene: .; clone size: .; J gene: TRBJ1-2; CDR3 protein: CASSPGGNGYTF; CDR3 DNA: TGTGCCAGCTCACCGGGGGGGAATGGCTACACCTTC
V gene: TRBV6-2/TRBV6-3; CDR3 length: 11; D gene: .; clone size: .; J gene: TRBJ1-2; CDR3 protein: CASSSGYGYTF; CDR3 DNA: TGTGCCAGCAGTTCCGGCTATGGCTACACCTTC
V gene: TRBV27; CDR3 length: 18; D gene: TRBD2; clone size: .; J gene: TRBJ2-3; CDR3 protein: CASRLRGLAGGITDTQYF; CDR3 DNA: TGTGCCAGCAGATTAAGGGGGTTAGCGGGAGGGATCACAGATACGCAGTATTTT
V gene: TRBV5-4; CDR3 length: 14; D gene: TRBD1; clone size: .; J gene: TRBJ1-1; CDR3 protein: CASSTTGGNTEAFF; CDR3 DNA: TGTGCCAGCAGCACGACAGGGGGTAACACTGAAGCTTTCTTT
V gene: TRBV5-1; CDR3 length: 15; D gene: .; clone size: few; J gene: TRBJ1-5; CDR3 protein: CASSLAPGSNQPQHF; CDR3 DNA: TGCGCCAGCAGCTTAGCCCCAGGGAGCAATCAGCCCCAGCATTTT
V gene: TRBV5-4; CDR3 length: 16; D gene: .; clone size: .; J gene: TRBJ1-6; CDR3 protein: CASSLSTGLDNSPLHF; CDR3 DNA: TGTGCCAGCAGCTTGAGCACAGGATTGGATAATTCACCCCTCCACTTT
V gene: TRBV7-3; CDR3 length: 15; D gene: .; clone size: .; J gene: TRBJ2-1; CDR3 protein: CASSPFGSSYNEQFF; CDR3 DNA: TGTGCCAGCAGCCCCTTCGGTAGCTCCTACAATGAGCAGTTCTTC
V gene: TRBV6-5; CDR3 length: 13; D gene: .; clone size: .; J gene: TRBJ1-1; CDR3 protein: CASSSRGNTEAFF; CDR3 DNA: TGTGCCAGCAGTTCCAGGGGGAACACTGAAGCTTTCTTT
V gene: TRBV7-9; CDR3 length: 16; D gene: TRBD2; clone size: .; J gene: TRBJ2-5; CDR3 protein: CASSSISGRARETQYF; CDR3 DNA: TGTGCCAGCAGCTCCATTAGCGGGAGGGCCCGGGAGACCCAGTACTTC
V gene: TRBV2; CDR3 length: 14; D gene: .; clone size: .; J gene: TRBJ1-1; CDR3 protein: CASRHRDEHTEAFF; CDR3 DNA: TGTGCCAGCAGGCACAGGGACGAGCACACTGAAGCTTTCTTT
V gene: TRBV30; CDR3 length: 14; D gene: .; clone size: .; J gene: TRBJ2-3; CDR3 protein: CAWREGVGTDTQYF; CDR3 DNA: TGTGCCTGGAGAGAGGGTGTGGGTACAGATACGCAGTATTTT
V gene: TRBV30; CDR3 length: 16; D gene: TRBD1; clone size: .; J gene: TRBJ1-5; CDR3 protein: CAWTRQGARHNQPQHF; CDR3 DNA: TGTGCCTGGACTCGACAGGGGGCCCGACACAATCAGCCCCAGCATTTT
V gene: TRBV6-1; CDR3 length: 16; D gene: .; clone size: .; J gene: TRBJ2-1; CDR3 protein: CASSGVVVGRFNEQFF; CDR3 DNA: TGTGCCAGCAGTGGGGTCGTCGTGGGGCGGTTCAATGAGCAGTTCTTC
V gene: TRBV2; CDR3 length: 13; D gene: TRBD1; clone size: .; J gene: TRBJ1-4; CDR3 protein: CASRNRGLEKLFF; CDR3 DNA: TGTGCCAGCAGGAACAGGGGATTGGAAAAACTGTTTTTT
V gene: TRBV9; CDR3 length: 15; D gene: .; clone size: .; J gene: TRBJ2-3; CDR3 protein: CASSVVAVYTDTQYF; CDR3 DNA: TGTGCCAGCAGCGTAGTAGCGGTTTACACAGATACGCAGTATTTT
V gene: TRBV6-5; CDR3 length: 14; D gene: TRBD1; clone size: once; J gene: TRBJ1-2; CDR3 protein: CASSYFDRGSGYTF; CDR3 DNA: TGTGCCAGCAGTTATTTCGACAGGGGAAGTGGCTACACCTTC
V gene: TRBV5-1; CDR3 length: 15; D gene: TRBD1; clone size: .; J gene: TRBJ2-3; CDR3 protein: CASSDRDRATDTQYF; CDR3 DNA: TGCGCCAGCAGCGACCGGGACAGGGCTACAGATACGCAGTATTTT
V gene: TRBV10-3; CDR3 length: 15; D gene: .; clone size: .; J gene: TRBJ1-4; CDR3 protein: CAISELGQTNEKLFF; CDR3 DNA: TGTGCCATCAGTGAGCTTGGGCAGACTAATGAAAAACTGTTTTTT
V gene: TRBV4-1; CDR3 length: 18; D gene: TRBD1; clone size: .; J gene: TRBJ1-5; CDR3 protein: CASSQGLLLDRGVQPQHF; CDR3 DNA: TGCGCCAGCAGCCAAGGGTTGTTATTGGACAGGGGAGTACAGCCCCAGCATTTT
V gene: TRBV15; CDR3 length: 13; D gene: .; clone size: .; J gene: TRBJ2-7; CDR3 protein: CATSLTRDREQYF; CDR3 DNA: TGTGCCACCAGCCTAACGAGGGATCGAGAGCAGTACTTC
V gene: TRBV6-5; CDR3 length: 15; D gene: TRBD2; clone size: .; J gene: TRBJ2-3; CDR3 protein: CASTRTSELTDTQYF; CDR3 DNA: TGTGCCAGTACAAGGACTAGCGAACTCACAGATACGCAGTATTTT